Below are 4 T cell receptor beta chains sequenced from a single sample in a study of T cell repertoires in cytomegalovirus infection. Each CDR3 protein gets one entry after TCRdb re-called the reads with MiXCR. Found here are roughly 500,000 distinct CDR3 sequences, approximately 15% of them singletons; the top ten hold around 25%. Source material: CD8+ T cells from PBMCs. These receptors were obtained from a human donor in good health (CMV status not recorded). Some clones in this sample may be carry-over from other donors' samples.

The sample holds one count of this clonotype. This may stem from a read error, because a much larger clone lies one nucleotide away. DNA of the CDR3: TGTGCCAGCAGCTTAGAGCTAGCCTACTCGTACAAGCAGTACTTC. It is translated as CASSLELAYSYKQYF. V and J are TRBV11-2 and TRBJ2-7; perhaps TRBD2 as D (5 bases). CDR3 length equals 15 residues. The germline CDR1 and CDR2 sequences are SGHAT and FQNNGV. Trimming left V 0 bases short and J 8 bases short, with 17 bases between.

At least ten counts were recorded for this clonotype. The V and J genes are TRBV28 and TRBJ2-7; weak D call: TRBD1 (6 bases). CDR3 length: 17 amino acids. Germline V CDR1 and CDR2: MDHEN, SYDVKM. V was clipped by 6 bases and J by 2 bases, with 23 bases between them. The chain's CDR3 is CASRSSSGVLLPYEQYF. In DNA, the CDR3 is TGTGCCAGCAGATCCTCGTCAGGGGTCCTGTTACCCTACGAGCAGTACTTC.

The chain combines TRBV2 with TRBJ1-2, with 10 bases lining up with TRBD1. Per the germline V gene, CDR1 is SNHLY and CDR2 is FYNNEI. The trim removed 6 bases at V and 3 bases at J, leaving 10 bases unmatched. The CDR3 has 16 residues. The CDR3 sequence: CASSLTGGTGDYGYTF. DNA for the CDR3: TGTGCCAGCAGCCTGACAGGGGGCACCGGGGACTATGGCTACACCTTC.

In its sample, this clonotype was seen many times. This chain's CDR3 is CASSSPGILGNEQFF. As DNA, the CDR3 is TGTGCCAGCAGCTCCCCCGGGATACTAGGCAATGAGCAGTTCTTC. The J gene is TRBJ2-1, the V gene TRBV7-9; possible D gene TRBD2, 5 bases. With 4 bases removed from V and 6 bases from J, the gap between germline ends came to 16 bases. Germline CDR1 reads SEHNR; CDR2 reads FQNEAQ (reference sequence). This CDR3 is 15 amino acids long.